The 8 T cell receptor beta chains listed next were all sequenced from one sample in a study of shared clonotypes between healthy human individuals. Profiling relied on immunoSEQ multiplex PCR, and the TCRdb table lists in-frame clones only, not all of them. The sample carries over 2 million clones, around 95% recorded once. Sequenced material: naive CD4+ T cells sorted from blood. Subset meaning: CD45RA+ positively selected. The receptors shown here come from a man between 18 and 29 years old in good health.

V and J are TRBV6-5 and TRBJ2-7, with TRBD1 matching 8 bases. The CDR3 totals 14 residues. V lost 6 bases and J lost 2; bases outside the gene matches: 6. Germline CDR1 reads MNHEY; CDR2 reads SVGAGI. CDR3 DNA sequence: TGTGCCAGCAGAAAGGACAGGGCTCCCTACGAGCAGTACTTC. Its protein is CASRKDRAPYEQYF.

The CDR3 sequence: CASSPVGLTVYGYTF. CDR3 coding DNA: TGTGCCAGCAGTCCAGTAGGTCTCACGGTTTATGGCTACACCTTC. The J gene is TRBJ1-2, the V gene TRBV27, with D hard to call. The CDR3 consists of 15 residues. V gave up 5 bases and J gave up 5 bases, with 18 bases separating them. Germline CDR1 is MNHEY and CDR2 is SMNVEV (reference sequence).

On this clone itself: At one boundary the junction diverges from the germline segment, which might be a read error. V gene TRBV6-5 combines with J gene TRBJ1-6; 9 bases are shared with TRBD1. This CDR3 is built from 9 residues. CDR1 MNHEY and CDR2 SVGAGI come from the germline V gene. The chain's CDR3 is CATRDRAKF. CDR3 bases: TGTGCCACCCGGGACAGGGCTAAATTT.

The genes are TRBV5-4 and TRBJ2-1; 9 nucleotides match TRBD1. In germline, CDR1 is SGHNT, CDR2 YYREEE (reference sequence). This CDR3 contains 15 residues. The ends lost 4 bases at V and 3 bases at J; junction bases unmatched: 5. CDR3: CASSASGQGYNEQFF. Written as DNA, the CDR3 is TGTGCCAGCAGCGCTTCGGGACAGGGCTACAATGAGCAGTTCTTC.

The chain links TRBV2 to TRBJ1-1; 7 bases map to TRBD1. This CDR3 is built from 14 residues. Per germline, CDR1 SNHLY and CDR2 FYNNEI. J lost 4 bases, V lost 5 bases, and 7 bases had no gene match. The CDR3 nucleotides read TGTGCCAGCAGTAGGGGGCCGGAGGGCACTGAAGCTTTCTTT. The encoded protein is CASSRGPEGTEAFF.

This chain uses TRBV7-9 with TRBJ1-5; maybe TRBD1 (6 bases). Between the trimmed V and J ends, which lost 1 base and 5 bases, there was a span of 12 bases. The CDR3 runs 15 residues. Germline assignment: CDR1 SEHNR and CDR2 FQNEAQ (reference sequence). CDR3 coding DNA: TGTGCCAGCAGCTTAGGATTCTCAGGGGATCAGCCCCAGCATTTT. Translating gives CASSLGFSGDQPQHF.

The chain has TRBV7-8 and TRBJ2-7, with 8 bases that match TRBD1. Germline trimming cut 1 base from V and 5 bases from J; bases unmatched to any gene: 4. The CDR3 extends over 14 amino acids. Germline V lookup: CDR1 SGHVS, CDR2 FQNEAQ. This chain's CDR3 is CASSLGPGQDEQYF. The CDR3 nucleotides are TGTGCCAGCAGCTTAGGCCCGGGACAGGACGAGCAGTACTTC.

The gene calls are TRBV6-1 and TRBJ2-7, with TRBD1 matching over 8 bases. This CDR3 contains 13 residues. Per germline, CDR1 MNHNS and CDR2 SASEGT. The trim removed 5 bases at V and 2 bases at J, leaving 2 bases unmatched. The CDR3 spells CASSTGGPYEQYF. The CDR3 region has the DNA TGTGCCAGCAGTACAGGGGGGCCCTACGAGCAGTACTTC.